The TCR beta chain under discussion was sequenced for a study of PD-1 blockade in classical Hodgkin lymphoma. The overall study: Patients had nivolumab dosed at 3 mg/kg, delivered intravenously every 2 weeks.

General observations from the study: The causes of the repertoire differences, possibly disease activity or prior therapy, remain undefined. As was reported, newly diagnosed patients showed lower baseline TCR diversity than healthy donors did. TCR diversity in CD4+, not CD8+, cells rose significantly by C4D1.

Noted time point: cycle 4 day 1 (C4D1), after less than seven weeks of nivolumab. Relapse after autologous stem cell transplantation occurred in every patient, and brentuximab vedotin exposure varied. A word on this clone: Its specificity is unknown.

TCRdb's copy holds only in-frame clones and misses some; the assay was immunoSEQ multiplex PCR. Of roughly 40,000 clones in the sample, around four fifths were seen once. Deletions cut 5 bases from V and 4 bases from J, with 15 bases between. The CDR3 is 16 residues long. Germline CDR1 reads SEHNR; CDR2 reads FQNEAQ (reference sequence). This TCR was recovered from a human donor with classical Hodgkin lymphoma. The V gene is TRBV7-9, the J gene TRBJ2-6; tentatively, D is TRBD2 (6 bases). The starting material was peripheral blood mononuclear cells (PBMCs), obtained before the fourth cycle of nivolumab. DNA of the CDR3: TGTGCCAGCAGCCCCCCTGGGACTGGGGGGGCCAACGTCCTGACTTTC. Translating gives CASSPPGTGGANVLTF.